Listed below are T cell receptor beta chains from one sample, sequenced in a study of beta chain features in type 1 diabetes. Assay used: immunoSEQ multiplex PCR; TCRdb lists only in-frame clones, some missing. The sample carries 220,000 or so clones, 55% to 70% recorded once. Sequenced sample: naive CD4+ T cells from blood. The receptors here all came from a man younger than 40 in good health. The CDR3 runs from the conserved cysteine through the conserved F or W. Each record gives: J gene, clone size, V gene, D gene, CDR3 protein, CDR3 DNA. A D gene is named only where the DNA matches it firmly. Not every row has a clone size; where given, it reads once, few, many or a size class.

TRBJ2-2	-	TRBV29-1	TRBD2	CSVLAGGLGELFF	TGCAGCGTTCTAGCGGGAGGGCTCGGGGAGCTGTTTTTT
TRBJ2-7	-	TRBV11-2	TRBD1	CASSLEGTGYEQYF	TGTGCCAGCAGCTTAGAGGGGACAGGGTACGAGCAGTACTTC
TRBJ2-5	once	TRBV6-5	-	CASRGSGQETQYF	TGTGCCAGCAGAGGTAGCGGCCAAGAGACCCAGTACTTC
TRBJ1-1	-	TRBV29-1	-	CSVVGTEAFF	TGCAGCGTTGTAGGGACTGAAGCTTTCTTT
TRBJ2-1	-	TRBV4-1	-	CASSQGAGQTYNEQFF	TGCGCCAGCAGCCAAGGGGCAGGGCAAACCTACAATGAGCAGTTCTTC
TRBJ2-2	-	TRBV29-1	-	CSVRENTGELFF	TGCAGCGTGCGGGAGAACACCGGGGAGCTGTTTTTT
TRBJ1-2	-	TRBV30	-	CACSTGLYGYTF	TGTGCCTGTTCGACAGGTCTCTATGGCTACACCTTC
TRBJ2-5	-	TRBV6-5	TRBD1	CASSLYRGKTQYF	TGTGCCAGCAGCCTGTACAGGGGAAAGACCCAGTACTTC
TRBJ2-4	-	TRBV28	-	CASSPRTSAKNIQYF	TGTGCCAGCAGTCCCCGGACATCAGCCAAAAACATTCAGTACTTC
TRBJ1-4	-	TRBV2	TRBD1	CASSAGTVNEKLFF	TGTGCCAGCAGTGCCGGGACAGTTAATGAAAAACTGTTTTTT
TRBJ2-5	-	TRBV13	TRBD2	CASSSFGSGRVRETQYF	TGTGCCAGCAGCTCCTTTGGTAGCGGGAGAGTTAGGGAGACCCAGTACTTC
TRBJ1-4	-	TRBV18	TRBD1	CASSPDRGAEKLFF	TGTGCCAGCTCACCCGACAGGGGTGCGGAAAAACTGTTTTTT
TRBJ2-3	-	TRBV5-1	-	CASTLGPFRGLPDTQYF	TGCGCCAGCACCCTGGGACCTTTCCGGGGCCTTCCAGATACGCAGTATTTT
TRBJ1-1	-	TRBV5-4	-	CASSLIGMNTEAFF	TGTGCCAGCAGCTTGATAGGGATGAACACTGAAGCTTTCTTT
TRBJ2-3	-	TRBV4-3	-	CASSQDSLQTDTQYF	TGCGCCAGCAGCCAAGATAGTTTACAGACAGATACGCAGTATTTT
TRBJ2-1	-	TRBV9	-	CASSVGRGFGYNEQFF	TGTGCCAGCAGCGTAGGAAGGGGGTTTGGGTACAATGAGCAGTTCTTC
TRBJ2-7	-	TRBV18	-	CASSPPTIPTDYEQYF	TGTGCCAGCTCACCACCGACAATTCCAACAGACTACGAGCAGTACTTC
TRBJ2-1	-	TRBV6-1	-	CASSERRLTAYNEQFF	TGTGCCAGCAGTGAAAGAAGGTTGACAGCCTACAATGAGCAGTTCTTC
TRBJ2-1	once	TRBV30	TRBD2	CAWSDLAGGYNEQFF	TGTGCCTGGAGCGACTTAGCGGGAGGATACAATGAGCAGTTCTTC
TRBJ2-1	-	TRBV7-2	-	CASSLVGQERQFF	TGTGCCAGCAGCTTAGTGGGTCAGGAAAGGCAGTTCTTC
TRBJ1-6	-	TRBV7-6	-	CASSLTRDNSPLHF	TGTGCCAGCAGCTTAACCCGGGACAATTCACCCCTCCACTTT
TRBJ2-6	-	TRBV6-6	TRBD1	CASGEGANAGANVLTF	TGTGCCAGCGGCGAGGGGGCGAATGCTGGGGCCAACGTCCTGACTTTC
TRBJ2-5	few	TRBV29-1	-	CSVDQSGETQYF	TGCAGCGTTGATCAATCAGGAGAGACCCAGTACTTC
TRBJ2-2	-	TRBV25-1	TRBD1	CASRRTGAFTGELFF	TGTGCCAGCAGAAGGACAGGAGCGTTCACCGGGGAGCTGTTTTTT
TRBJ2-5	few	TRBV10-3	-	CAISEWRGVQETQYF	TGTGCCATCAGTGAGTGGCGCGGGGTCCAAGAGACCCAGTACTTC
TRBJ2-2	once	TRBV9	-	CASSVDPTTGELFF	TGTGCCAGCAGCGTAGATCCTACCACCGGGGAGCTGTTTTTT
TRBJ2-3	-	TRBV10-3	-	CAIKTGTDTQYF	TGTGCCATCAAGACAGGCACAGATACGCAGTATTTT
TRBJ1-2	-	TRBV29-1	-	CSVEKGNYGYTF	TGCAGCGTTGAAAAGGGGAACTATGGCTACACCTTC
TRBJ2-1	few	TRBV6-5	-	CASSPVTSSGNEQFF	TGTGCCAGCAGCCCCGTCACTAGCTCGGGGAATGAGCAGTTCTTC
TRBJ2-7	-	TRBV4-3	-	CASSQDRGAQFYEQYF	TGCGCCAGCAGCCAAGATCGCGGCGCACAGTTCTACGAGCAGTACTTC
TRBJ2-7	once	TRBV2	TRBD1	CASSEGQGSYEQYF	TGTGCCAGCAGTGAGGGACAGGGGTCCTACGAGCAGTACTTC
TRBJ2-3	-	TRBV4-1	-	CASSQIGSSTDTQYF	TGCGCCAGCAGCCAAATTGGTTCTAGCACAGATACGCAGTATTTT
TRBJ2-2	-	TRBV9	-	CASSVASSNTGELFF	TGTGCCAGCAGCGTAGCGAGTTCGAACACCGGGGAGCTGTTTTTT
TRBJ2-7	few	TRBV4-2	-	CASRGDPPEQYF	TGTGCCAGCAGAGGTGATCCTCCCGAGCAGTACTTC